Following are 27 T cell receptor beta chains from one sample sequenced in a study of monozygotic twins with inflammatory bowel disease. TCRdb reprocessed the 5' RACE reads and reports one entry per CDR3 protein, with no DNA. The specimen's table records about 380,000 distinct CDR3 sequences. Sequenced input: blood. The receptors stem from a human donor with ulcerative colitis or Crohn's disease, or a healthy co-twin of an affected twin (not recorded which).

The rearrangement joins TRBV13 to TRBJ1-1; the TCRdb call, TRBD1, lacks DNA for checking. This CDR3 comprises 17 residues. CDR1 PRHDT and CDR2 FYEKMQ come from the germline V gene (reference sequence). CDR3 residues: CASSLEPTGVVNTEAFF.

V gene TRBV11-1 combines with J gene TRBJ2-2; TCRdb lists TRBD2, though no DNA is available to test this call. Germline CDR1 SGHAT, CDR2 FQDESV (reference sequence). CDR3 length: 18 amino acids. CDR3 in amino acids: CASSSDRGLAGNTGELFF.

This chain links TRBV19 with TRBJ1-5; there is no DNA to check the TCRdb D call of TRBD1. The CDR3 covers 15 residues. The V gene's germline CDR1 is LNHDA and CDR2 SQIVND (reference sequence). The CDR3 region is CASTPTAYSNQPQHF.

V is TRBV7-9 and J is TRBJ2-5; TCRdb's assignment of TRBD1 cannot be checked, as there is no DNA. The CDR3 runs 15 residues. Germline V gene lookup returns CDR1 SEHNR and CDR2 FQNEAQ (reference sequence). This CDR3 reads CASSLRTGQKETQYF. Combining the CDR3 with reference TRBV7-9 and TRBJ2-5 gives the whole variable domain DTGVSQNPRHKITKRGQNVTFRCDPISEHNRLYWYRQTLGQGPEFLTYFQNEAQLEKSRLLSDRFSAERPKGSFSTLEIQRTEQGDSAMYLCASSLRTGQKETQYFGPGTRLLVL.

CDR3 region: CASSLTGANSYEQYF. The chain joins TRBV28 to TRBJ2-7; TCRdb's D call, TRBD1, is unchecked because there is no DNA. Looked up from germline, CDR1 is MDHEN and CDR2 is SYDVKM. The CDR3 runs 15 residues.

The chain links TRBV5-4 to TRBJ2-6. The CDR3 sequence is 15 residues long. Germline V gene data show CDR1 as SGHNT and CDR2 as YYREEE (reference sequence). CDR3 sequence reads: CASSFAGIGANVLTF.

This chain links TRBV7-9 with TRBJ2-1; TCRdb's D call of TRBD2 is untestable without DNA. The CDR3 runs 16 residues. Germline lookup yields CDR1 SEHNR and CDR2 FQNEAQ (reference sequence). This chain's CDR3 is CASRPTSGASYNEQFF.

V usage is TRBV6-2 or TRBV6-3 and J usage is TRBJ1-2. From germline, CDR1 is MNHEY and CDR2 SVGEGT. The CDR3 consists of 15 residues. The CDR3 region is CASSRQRAVNYGYTF.

This sequence joins TRBV13 and TRBJ2-1; TCRdb outputs TRBD1, but without DNA this stays unchecked. Per the germline V gene, CDR1 is PRHDT and CDR2 is FYEKMQ (reference sequence). The CDR3 has 12 residues. CDR3 loop: CASGRGANEQFF. Variable domain in full (rest from reference TRBV13 and TRBJ2-1): AAGVIQSPRHLIKEKRETATLKCYPIPRHDTVYWYQQGPGQDPQFLISFYEKMQSDKGSIPDRFSAQQFSDYHSELNMSSLELGDSALYFCASGRGANEQFFGPGTRLTVL.

The V gene is TRBV30, the J gene TRBJ2-7; TCRdb's D call of TRBD1 is untestable without DNA. From germline, CDR1 is GTSNPN and CDR2 SVGIG (reference sequence). This CDR3 has 12 residues. CDR3 protein: CAWSPTGYEQYF.

The genes are TRBV7-9 and TRBJ2-4. There are 13 residues in the CDR3. CDR1 is SEHNR and CDR2 is FQNEAQ in the germline V gene (reference sequence). CDR3 region: CASSLAGYNIQYF.

The chain links TRBV5-1 to TRBJ2-1. The germline CDR1 and CDR2 sequences are SGHRS and YFSETQ. The CDR3 runs 13 residues. CDR3 loop: CASSLGLSNEQFF.

The chain carries TRBV7-2 and TRBJ1-5. Per the germline V gene, CDR1 is SGHTA and CDR2 is FQGNSA. The CDR3 has 15 residues. The chain's CDR3 is CASSLGRNSNQPQHF. Filled out from reference TRBV7-2 and TRBJ1-5, the complete variable domain reads GAGVSQSPSNKVTEKGKDVELRCDPISGHTALYWYRQSLGQGLEFLIYFQGNSAPDKSGLPSDRFSAERTGGSVSTLTIQRTQQEDSAVYLCASSLGRNSNQPQHFGDGTRLSIL.

V gene TRBV7-2 combines with J gene TRBJ2-7; TCRdb's D call, TRBD2, is unchecked because there is no DNA. This CDR3 region has 16 residues. Germline loops: CDR1 SGHTA, CDR2 FQGNSA. CDR3 amino acids: CASSLGLAGGQYEQYF. Combining the CDR3 with reference TRBV7-2 and TRBJ2-7 gives the whole variable domain GAGVSQSPSNKVTEKGKDVELRCDPISGHTALYWYRQSLGQGLEFLIYFQGNSAPDKSGLPSDRFSAERTGGSVSTLTIQRTQQEDSAVYLCASSLGLAGGQYEQYFGPGTRLTVT.

The chain couples TRBV7-2 to TRBJ1-1; TCRdb outputs TRBD1, but without DNA this stays unchecked. CDR1 and CDR2 (germline): SGHTA, FQGNSA. CDR3 length equals 15 residues. The CDR3 spells CASLGGGRGATEAFF.

The chain is built from TRBV12-3 or TRBV12-4 and TRBJ2-7; absent DNA, TCRdb's TRBD1 call cannot be checked. The CDR3 runs to 14 residues. CDR3 residues: CASNTGANSYEQYF.

This chain uses TRBV7-9 with TRBJ1-1; without DNA, the TCRdb call of TRBD1 cannot be checked. Germline V gene lookup returns CDR1 SEHNR and CDR2 FQNEAQ (reference sequence). The CDR3 covers 13 residues. The CDR3 sequence is CASSLDKGVEAFF.

The chain links TRBV6-4 to TRBJ2-1; TCRdb reports TRBD1, a call that lacks DNA to check it against. CDR3 length: 14 residues. Germline CDR1 reads MRHNA; CDR2 reads SNTAGT. The CDR3 loop is CASSQQGGYNEQFF.

The rearrangement joins TRBV4-3 to TRBJ2-7; TCRdb calls TRBD1, which cannot be checked without DNA. The CDR3 runs 15 residues. Germline V gene lookup returns CDR1 LGHNA and CDR2 YSLEER. The CDR3: CASSQVVQGAYEQYF.

The V call is TRBV19, the J call TRBJ2-7; TCRdb's D gene call, TRBD1, goes unchecked for lack of DNA. This CDR3 has 15 residues. Germline CDR1 reads LNHDA; CDR2 reads SQIVND (reference sequence). The chain's CDR3 is CASAKRGDRTYEQYF.

The rearrangement links TRBV7-2 to TRBJ2-2. The CDR3 spans 13 residues. The V gene's germline CDR1 is SGHTA and CDR2 FQGNSA. The CDR3 loop reads CASRPTSAGELFF.

The V call is TRBV5-1, the J call TRBJ2-3; absent DNA, TCRdb's TRBD2 call cannot be checked. Germline CDR1 SGHRS, CDR2 YFSETQ. The CDR3 loop spans 16 amino acids. CDR3: CASSSWRRGGTDTQYF.

This chain joins TRBV27 and TRBJ2-1; the D call of TRBD1 rests on TCRdb alone, since no DNA is present to check it. Germline-derived CDR1 and CDR2 are MNHEY and SMNVEV (reference sequence). The CDR3 length is 15 residues. CDR3 region: CASSYKWTGINEQFF.

This chain uses TRBV29-1 with TRBJ1-1. This CDR3 is 11 amino acids long. Germline V gene sequence: CDR1 SQVTM, CDR2 ANQGSEA. The CDR3: CSVGTNTEAFF.

The V and J genes are TRBV20-1 and TRBJ2-3. Germline V CDR1 and CDR2: DFQATT, SNEGSKA (reference sequence). The length of the CDR3 is 14 residues. The CDR3 region is CSASGSPIVDTQYF.

This chain links TRBV27 with TRBJ2-7; TCRdb gives TRBD1 as the D gene, but with no DNA this cannot be confirmed. CDR1 is MNHEY, CDR2 SMNVEV, per germline (reference sequence). There are 15 residues in the CDR3. CDR3 sequence reads: CASSLTGGGYRVQYF.

The CDR3 sequence is CACSFSLSSYNEQFF. The chain joins TRBV12-3 or TRBV12-4 to TRBJ2-1. CDR3 length: 15 residues.